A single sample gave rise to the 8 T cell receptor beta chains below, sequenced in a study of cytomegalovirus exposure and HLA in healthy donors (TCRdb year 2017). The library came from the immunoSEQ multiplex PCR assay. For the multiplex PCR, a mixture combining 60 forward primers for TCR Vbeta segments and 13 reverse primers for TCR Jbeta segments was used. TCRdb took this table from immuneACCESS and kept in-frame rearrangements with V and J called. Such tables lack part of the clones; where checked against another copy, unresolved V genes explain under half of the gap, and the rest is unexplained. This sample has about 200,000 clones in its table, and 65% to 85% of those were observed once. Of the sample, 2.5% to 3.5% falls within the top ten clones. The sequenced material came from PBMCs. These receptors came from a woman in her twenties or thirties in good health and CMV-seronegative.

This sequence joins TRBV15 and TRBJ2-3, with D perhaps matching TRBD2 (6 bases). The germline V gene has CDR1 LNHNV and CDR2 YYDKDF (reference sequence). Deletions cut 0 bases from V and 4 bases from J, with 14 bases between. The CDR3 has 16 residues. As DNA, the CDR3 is TGTGCCACCAGCAGAGATCTTTGGAGGGAGTCAGATACGCAGTATTTT. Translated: CATSRDLWRESDTQYF.

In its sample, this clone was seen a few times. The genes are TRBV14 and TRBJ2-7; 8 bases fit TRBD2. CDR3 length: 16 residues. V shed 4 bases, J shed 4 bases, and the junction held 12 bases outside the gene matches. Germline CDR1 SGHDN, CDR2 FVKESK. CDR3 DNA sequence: TGTGCCAGCAGCCTAAGACCGGCGGGAGGATATTACGAGCAGTACTTC. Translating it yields CASSLRPAGGYYEQYF. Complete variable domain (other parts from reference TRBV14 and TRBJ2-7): EAGVTQFPSHSVIEKGQTVTLRCDPISGHDNLYWYRRVMGKEIKFLLHFVKESKQDESGMPNNRFLAERTGGTYSTLKVQPAELEDSGVYFCASSLRPAGGYYEQYFGPGTRLTVT.

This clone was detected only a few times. CDR3 coding DNA: TGTGCCAGCCCAGCGGGAGCTCAGTTCTTC. It encodes CASPAGAQFF. The rearrangement links TRBV2 to TRBJ2-1, with 8 bases aligning to TRBD2. CDR1 and CDR2 (germline): SNHLY, FYNNEI. The V and J ends lost 8 bases and 13 bases, in that order; junction bases with no gene match: 4. This CDR3 is built from 10 residues. The full variable domain, in which reference TRBV2 and TRBJ2-1 provide the parts outside the CDR3, is EPEVTQTPSHQVTQMGQEVILRCVPISNHLYFYWYRQILGQKVEFLVSFYNNEISEKSEIFDDQFSVERPDGSNFTLKIRSTKLEDSAMYFCASPAGAQFFGPGTRLTVL.

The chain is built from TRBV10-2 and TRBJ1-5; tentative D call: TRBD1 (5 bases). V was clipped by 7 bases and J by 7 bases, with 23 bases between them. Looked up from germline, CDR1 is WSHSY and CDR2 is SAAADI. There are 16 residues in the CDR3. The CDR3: CASNPWTDGSGQPQHF. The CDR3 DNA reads TGCGCCAGCAACCCTTGGACGGATGGATCAGGGCAGCCCCAGCATTTT.

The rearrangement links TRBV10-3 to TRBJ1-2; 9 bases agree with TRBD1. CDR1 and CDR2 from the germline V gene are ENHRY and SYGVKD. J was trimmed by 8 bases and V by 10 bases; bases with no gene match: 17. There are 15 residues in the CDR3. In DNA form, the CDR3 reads TGTGCCACCAGAGACAATCTGAATGACAGGGGGGGCTACACCTTC. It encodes CATRDNLNDRGGYTF.

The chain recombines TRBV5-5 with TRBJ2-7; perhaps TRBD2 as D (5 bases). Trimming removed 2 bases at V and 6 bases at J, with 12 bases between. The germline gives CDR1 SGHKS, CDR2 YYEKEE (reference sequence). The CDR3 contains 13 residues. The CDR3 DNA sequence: TGTGCCAGCAGCTTTGCGGGCCCGGGCGAGCAGTACTTC. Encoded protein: CASSFAGPGEQYF.

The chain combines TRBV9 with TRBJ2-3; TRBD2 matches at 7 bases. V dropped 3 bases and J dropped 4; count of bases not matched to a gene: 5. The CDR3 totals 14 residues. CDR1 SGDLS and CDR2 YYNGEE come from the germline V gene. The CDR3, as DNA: TGTGCCAGCAGCGCGAGCGGGGTGGCAGATACGCAGTATTTT. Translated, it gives CASSASGVADTQYF.

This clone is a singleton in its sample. As DNA, the CDR3 is TGCGCCAGCAGCACCCGGGACTTCCAAGAGACCCAGTACTTC. This encodes CASSTRDFQETQYF. V gene TRBV4-1 combines with J gene TRBJ2-5, with a weak D call TRBD2 (6 bases). Germline assignment: CDR1 MGHRA and CDR2 YSYEKL. V lost 5 bases and J lost 1, with 11 bases in between. This CDR3 contains 14 residues.